The 32 T cell receptor beta chains below come from one sample, sequenced in a study of blood T cells in healthy people across ages. A sample-barcoded 5' primer and a J-beta primer mix were used in a second PCR of about 7 to 11 cycles. TCRdb called the 5' RACE reads again in MiXCR, with one record for every CDR3 protein. Of under 800,000 distinct CDR3 sequences in the sample, under 25% were seen once. Material for sequencing was blood. These receptors came from a man in his sixties or seventies in good health.

This clonotype was seen only a few times. The chain couples TRBV5-1 to TRBJ2-2; 10 bases agree with TRBD1. The CDR3 has 15 residues. In germline, CDR1 is SGHRS, CDR2 YFSETQ. V gave up 5 bases and J gave up 6 bases; unmatched junction bases: 7. The CDR3 sequence is CASRTGQGTSGELFF. The DNA for the CDR3 is TGCGCCAGCAGAACGGGACAGGGGACATCCGGGGAGCTGTTTTTT.

This clonotype showed up many times. This chain joins TRBV7-8 and TRBJ2-1; 11 nucleotides match TRBD2. The germline gives CDR1 SGHVS, CDR2 FQNEAQ. After removal of 3 bases from V and 9 bases from J, the junction contained 7 bases not matched to a gene. CDR3 length equals 15 residues. This CDR3 is CASSLVAGGPVEQFF. DNA for the CDR3: TGTGCCAGCAGCTTGGTAGCGGGAGGGCCCGTTGAGCAGTTCTTC. Full variable domain (outside the CDR3, taken from reference TRBV7-8 and TRBJ2-1): GAGVSQSPRYKVAKRGQDVALRCDPISGHVSLFWYQQALGQGPEFLTYFQNEAQLDKSGLPSDRFFAERPEGSVSTLKIQRTQQEDSAVYLCASSLVAGGPVEQFFGPGTRLTVL.

This chain joins TRBV20-1 and TRBJ2-5, with unresolved D. The J call is in doubt because the DNA end fits TRBJ2-7 better. The CDR3 is made up of 15 amino acids. The germline gives CDR1 DFQATT, CDR2 SNEGSKA (reference sequence). Here the CDR3 reads CSARDSRRRTDEQYF. The CDR3 DNA is TGCAGTGCTAGGGATAGCAGGAGAAGAACGGACGAGCAGTACTTC.

In this sample, this clonotype turned up a few times. This sequence joins TRBV20-1 and TRBJ2-3, with 9 bases identical to TRBD2. Germline V lookup: CDR1 DFQATT, CDR2 SNEGSKA (reference sequence). The ends lost 2 bases at V and 6 bases at J; junction bases unmatched: 12. CDR3 size: 16 residues. The DNA of the CDR3 is TGCAGTGCTAGACCTTCTGTAGCGGGAGACTCGGATACGCAGTATTTT. The encoded protein is CSARPSVAGDSDTQYF.

The V gene is TRBV19, the J gene TRBJ1-6; 10 positions agree with TRBD1. With V trimmed by 6 bases and J by 5 bases, 4 bases remained unmatched. The CDR3 length is 15 residues. CDR1 and CDR2 (germline): LNHDA, SQIVND (reference sequence). The CDR3 reads CASSPDRGDNSPLHF. CDR3 bases: TGTGCCAGTAGCCCGGACAGGGGGGATAATTCACCCCTCCACTTT.

This clonotype has more than one count but fewer than ten. A junction boundary mismatches the germline segment, possibly from a read error. The chain joins TRBV7-3 to TRBJ2-5; weak D call: TRBD2 (5 bases). The CDR3 is made up of 13 amino acids. Germline lookup yields CDR1 SGHTA and CDR2 FQGTGA. CDR3 DNA sequence: TGTGCCAGCAGCAGAGCTAGCCAAGGGACCCAGTACTTC. This codes for CASSRASQGTQYF.

This clonotype has a count of ten or more. The chain links TRBV19 to TRBJ1-2; D gene uncertain. With 3 bases removed from V and 4 bases from J, the gap between germline ends came to 15 bases. Germline-derived CDR1 and CDR2 are LNHDA and SQIVND (reference sequence). The length of the CDR3 is 15 residues. In nucleotides, the CDR3 is TGTGCCAGTAGTATCTCCCCCCGGACCTCCTATGGCTACACCTTC. This codes for CASSISPRTSYGYTF.

The genes are TRBV5-5 and TRBJ2-2; 11 positions match TRBD2. This CDR3 has 16 amino acids. Trimming cost V 4 bases and J 6 bases; bases outside gene matches: 8. CDR1 and CDR2 (germline): SGHKS, YYEKEE (reference sequence). CDR3 DNA: TGTGCCAGCAGCGTGACTAGCGGGAAAAGGTCCGGGGAGCTGTTTTTT. Its protein product is CASSVTSGKRSGELFF.

The sample holds a few counts of this clonotype. The chain links TRBV2 to TRBJ2-1, with D tentatively TRBD2 (5 bases). V shed 2 bases and J shed 3 bases, with 17 bases lying between them. This CDR3 has 17 amino acids. Germline CDR1 and CDR2: SNHLY and FYNNEI. The CDR3 reads CASSEQEDQRYYNEQFF. DNA for the CDR3: TGTGCCAGCAGTGAACAGGAGGATCAGCGGTACTACAATGAGCAGTTCTTC.

The CDR3 DNA reads as TGTGCCAGCAGCCACGCGGGAGCGAACACCGGGGAGCTGTTTTTT. Amino acids: CASSHAGANTGELFF. V is TRBV7-8 and J is TRBJ2-2; 7 positions agree with TRBD2. Germline CDR1 SGHVS, CDR2 FQNEAQ. The length of the CDR3 is 15 residues. V shed 5 bases and J 0 bases; nucleotides not matched to a gene: 3.

This chain links TRBV3-1 with TRBJ2-2; D is perhaps TRBD2 (6 bases). CDR3 size: 16 residues. Germline lookup yields CDR1 LGHDT and CDR2 YNNKEL (reference sequence). Trimming shortened V by 6 bases and J by 6 bases, and 20 bases separated the two germline ends. DNA for the CDR3: TGTGCCAGCAGTCAAACTGGACTATCGGGACCCGGGGAGCTGTTTTTT. Translating gives CASSQTGLSGPGELFF. Based on the CDR3 plus reference TRBV3-1 and TRBJ2-2, the full variable domain is DTAVSQTPKYLVTQMGNDKSIKCEQNLGHDTMYWYKQDSKKFLKIMFSYNNKELIINETVPNRFSPKSPDKAHLNLHINSLELGDSAVYFCASSQTGLSGPGELFFGEGSRLTVL.

The genes are TRBV5-1 and TRBJ2-6; D is uncertain. V shed 2 bases and J shed 7 bases, with 10 bases lying between them. Per germline, CDR1 SGHRS and CDR2 YFSETQ. CDR3 size: 14 residues. The CDR3 region has the DNA TGCGCCAGCAGCTTCGGGCTTTTAGCCAACGTCCTGACTTTC. Residues: CASSFGLLANVLTF.

This clonotype has a handful of counts. The chain uses TRBV3-1 and TRBJ2-7; no firm D call. V gave up 1 base and J gave up 2 bases, with 12 bases separating them. Germline loops: CDR1 LGHDT, CDR2 YNNKEL (reference sequence). This CDR3 has 15 amino acids. The CDR3 DNA sequence: TGTGCCAGCAGCCAAGCCACCCTAGGGACCTACGAGCAGTACTTC. This sequence encodes CASSQATLGTYEQYF.

The sample holds a few counts of this clonotype. This rearrangement joins TRBV4-1 to TRBJ2-7, with TRBD1 as a possible D gene (6 bases). The germline gives CDR1 MGHRA, CDR2 YSYEKL. The CDR3 is made up of 14 amino acids. The V gene lost 1 base and the J gene lost 4 bases, with 11 bases spanning the gap. In nucleotides, the CDR3 is TGCGCCAGCAGCCAAGTGGGCAGGGGATACGAGCAGTACTTC. It yields the protein CASSQVGRGYEQYF.

This clonotype has a count of ten or more. The chain combines TRBV5-4 with TRBJ2-6; D is undetermined. With 2 bases removed from V and 0 bases from J, the gap between germline ends came to 6 bases. Germline V gene data show CDR1 as SGHNT and CDR2 as YYREEE (reference sequence). This CDR3 has 15 residues. CDR3 loop: CASSFGRSGANVLTF. The CDR3 DNA follows: TGTGCCAGCAGCTTCGGGCGCTCTGGGGCCAACGTCCTGACTTTC.

This clonotype has more than one count but fewer than ten. This chain links TRBV6-6 with TRBJ2-5, with 8 positions matching TRBD1. J gave up 4 bases and V 6 bases, and 10 bases lay outside the gene matches. The CDR3 is 15 amino acids. CDR1 and CDR2 from the germline V gene are MNHNY and SVGAGI (reference sequence). The CDR3 loop is CASSPTSDRAETQYF. CDR3 DNA: TGTGCCAGCAGCCCGACCTCGGACAGGGCAGAGACCCAGTACTTC.

This chain joins TRBV9 and TRBJ2-1; 9 bases are shared with TRBD2. The CDR3 loop spans 15 amino acids. The germline gives CDR1 SGDLS, CDR2 YYNGEE. The V segment lost 2 bases and the J segment 4 bases; nucleotides outside the gene matches: 4. CDR3 DNA sequence: TGTGCCAGCAGCGTTAGCGGGAGTGAATACAATGAGCAGTTCTTC. It specifies CASSVSGSEYNEQFF.

The V gene is TRBV2, the J gene TRBJ1-4, with unresolved D. The CDR3 runs to 12 residues. Trimming removed 11 bases from V and 2 bases from J, with 9 bases in between. CDR1 and CDR2 (germline): SNHLY, FYNNEI. The CDR3 sequence is CAARYTNEKLFF. The CDR3 region has the DNA TGTGCCGCGCGGTATACTAATGAAAAACTGTTTTTT.

This clonotype came up many times. V usage is TRBV2 and J usage is TRBJ2-1; a possible D gene is TRBD2 (7 bases). CDR3 length: 15 amino acids. Germline values: CDR1 SNHLY, CDR2 FYNNEI. V lost 6 bases to trimming and J lost 6 bases, with 18 bases between them. The CDR3 spells CASRGAGALTNEQFF. Written as DNA, the CDR3 is TGTGCCAGCAGGGGGGCGGGAGCTCTGACCAATGAGCAGTTCTTC.

This clonotype was seen a few times. J is TRBJ1-1 and V is TRBV30, with D possibly matching TRBD1 (5 bases). The V gene's germline CDR1 is GTSNPN and CDR2 SVGIG (reference sequence). CDR3 length: 15 amino acids. The V gene lost 2 bases and the J gene lost 5 bases, with 18 bases spanning the gap. CDR3 DNA sequence: TGTGCCTGGAGTCCACCCCGGGGGATGGAGACTGAAGCTTTCTTT. Translated, it gives CAWSPPRGMETEAFF.

V usage is TRBV7-9 and J usage is TRBJ2-5, with 8 bases identical to TRBD2. Germline V gives CDR1 SEHNR, CDR2 FQNEAQ (reference sequence). The V gene end was trimmed by 1 base and the J gene end by 4 bases; junction bases not matched to a gene: 8. CDR3 length equals 16 residues. In DNA form, the CDR3 reads TGTGCCAGCAGCTTAGGACCATCGGCGGGGGGAGAGACCCAGTACTTC. This gives the protein CASSLGPSAGGETQYF. Supplemented by reference TRBV7-9 and TRBJ2-5, the full variable domain reads DTGVSQNPRHKITKRGQNVTFRCDPISEHNRLYWYRQTLGQGPEFLTYFQNEAQLEKSRLLSDRFSAERPKGSFSTLEIQRTEQGDSAMYLCASSLGPSAGGETQYFGPGTRLLVL.

The chain employs TRBV12-3 or TRBV12-4 and TRBJ2-1; 13 bases fit TRBD2. The CDR3 consists of 14 residues. J was trimmed by 4 bases and V by 8 bases; bases with no gene match: 2. The CDR3 sequence: CASRGLAGYNEQFF. CDR3 in DNA: TGTGCCAGCCGGGGACTAGCGGGATACAATGAGCAGTTCTTC.

The rearrangement uses TRBV3-1 and TRBJ1-2, with D possibly matching TRBD1 (6 bases). CDR1 is LGHDT, CDR2 YNNKEL, per germline (reference sequence). The CDR3 loop spans 13 amino acids. The V end lost 4 bases, the J end lost 7 bases, and 13 bases lay between the germline ends. CDR3 sequence (DNA): TGTGCCAGCAGCCCCGCAGGGGCAGGTGGCTACACCTTC. Translating it yields CASSPAGAGGYTF.

There are a few counts of this clonotype. The CDR3 does not end in the conserved phenylalanine or tryptophan, so this is likely a read error. V is TRBV15 and J is TRBJ2-3; 14 bases are a match to TRBD2. The CDR3 consists of 16 residues. Germline CDR1 reads LNHNV; CDR2 reads YYDKDF (reference sequence). With 1 base clipped from V and 6 bases from J, the junction kept 3 bases outside the gene matches. CDR3 bases: TGTGCCACCAGCAGAGCGACTAGCGGGAGGGTTGATACGCAGTATCTT. It yields the protein CATSRATSGRVDTQYL.

The chain recombines TRBV20-1 with TRBJ2-1, with a tentative D call TRBD2 (5 bases). The CDR3 sequence is 13 residues long. Germline CDR1 is DFQATT and CDR2 is SNEGSKA (reference sequence). Trimming pared 6 bases from V and 2 bases from J, leaving 11 bases between. DNA of the CDR3: TGCAGTGCGGACTTGACCACCTACAATGAGCAGTTCTTC. It translates to CSADLTTYNEQFF.

The J gene is TRBJ2-1, the V gene TRBV7-9; tentatively, D is TRBD1 (6 bases). V was cut by 6 bases and J by 0 bases, with 9 bases left in between. Germline V gives CDR1 SEHNR, CDR2 FQNEAQ (reference sequence). The CDR3 contains 14 residues. CDR3 nucleotide sequence: TGTGCCAGCAGGAACAGGGACTCCTACAATGAGCAGTTCTTC. Translated, it gives CASRNRDSYNEQFF.

V and J are TRBV5-1 and TRBJ2-7; D perhaps matches TRBD2 (6 bases). Between the trimmed V and J ends, which lost 0 bases and 3 bases, there was a span of 10 bases. CDR1 SGHRS and CDR2 YFSETQ come from the germline V gene. The CDR3 is 14 residues long. The CDR3 DNA reads as TGCGCCAGCAGCTTGGATATGGGGGGCTACGAGCAGTACTTC. Translating it yields CASSLDMGGYEQYF.

A remark on this clonotype: One end of the junction does not line up with germline, which may come from a read error. This chain uses TRBV7-7 with TRBJ2-5; 9 bases map to TRBD1. This CDR3 spans 15 amino acids. In germline, CDR1 is SSHAT, CDR2 FNYEAQ (reference sequence). The CDR3: CASSLEGQGGETQYF. CDR3 in DNA: TGTGCTAGCAGCTTAGAGGGACAGGGTGGGGAGACCCAGTACTTC.

This clonotype was seen a handful of times. This chain connects TRBV24-1 to TRBJ2-5, with 8 bases aligning to TRBD1. TRBJ2-1 explains the end of the DNA better; the J call may be wrong. The CDR3 has 13 residues. Per the germline V gene, CDR1 is KGHDR and CDR2 is SFDVKD. CDR3 amino acids: CATSDYRGNEQFF. For the CDR3, the DNA is TGTGCCACCAGTGACTACAGGGGGAATGAGCAGTTCTTC.

This clonotype has ten or more counts. The rearrangement links TRBV4-1 to TRBJ2-4; possibly TRBD1 for D (5 bases). CDR3 size: 12 residues. Germline values: CDR1 MGHRA, CDR2 YSYEKL. V was cut by 1 base and J by 7 bases, with 5 bases left in between. CDR3 in amino acids: CASSQGGNIQYF. CDR3 DNA sequence: TGCGCCAGCAGCCAAGGGGGCAACATTCAGTACTTC.

CDR3 sequence: CASRMDGNEKLFF. The CDR3 coding sequence is TGTGCCAGCAGGATGGACGGGAATGAAAAACTGTTTTTT. This chain uses TRBV6-5 with TRBJ1-4; D is unresolved. The CDR3 contains 13 residues. Trimming removed 6 bases at V and 5 bases at J, with 10 bases between. Germline loops: CDR1 MNHEY, CDR2 SVGAGI.

The J gene is TRBJ1-2, the V gene TRBV20-1; perhaps TRBD1 as D (6 bases). The CDR3 spans 11 residues. Trimming cost V 7 bases and J 7 bases, with 13 bases left between them. Looked up from germline, CDR1 is DFQATT and CDR2 is SNEGSKA (reference sequence). CDR3 bases: TGCAGTGGTACAGGGTCCGGTGGCTACACCTTC. Its translation: CSGTGSGGYTF.